These T cell receptor beta chains were read from a single sample in a study of regulatory T cells in long-lasting Graves disease. TCRdb reanalysed the multiplex PCR reads using MiXCR and keeps one entry per CDR3 protein. The sample yields about 220,000 distinct CDR3 sequences, roughly a fifth seen once. These data were also filed under a second study, of T cells in Graves' hyperthyroidism and ophthalmopathy.

The sample was peripheral blood mononuclear cells (PBMCs), taken at new diagnosis, from a patient treated with antithyroid drugs. These receptors all come from a woman in her thirties with Graves disease. Both conserved end residues are part of each CDR3. The D gene is left open where the match is weak. Clone size appears in some rows only: once, few, many, or a class for an expanded clone.

V,D,size,J,DNA,CDR3
TRBV9,NA,many,TRBJ2-7,TGTGCCAGCAGTGACGACAGCCTGGGCTCCTACGAGCAGTACTTC,CASSDDSLGSYEQYF
TRBV7-3,NA,NA,TRBJ2-3,TGTGCCAGCAGCTTATGGGCAGGCCACACAGATACGCAGTATTTT,CASSLWAGHTDTQYF
TRBV20-1,NA,NA,TRBJ2-7,TGCAGTGCTAGCACGGGAATCTCCTACGAGCAGTACTTC,CSASTGISYEQYF
TRBV5-6,NA,NA,TRBJ1-3,TGTGCCAGCAGCCTTTATTCGGTCTCTGGAAACACCATATATTTT,CASSLYSVSGNTIYF
TRBV28,NA,many,TRBJ2-6,TGTGCCAGCAGTTTAGGACCGACCTCTGGGGCCAACGTCCTGACTTTC,CASSLGPTSGANVLTF
TRBV11-3,NA,many,TRBJ2-1,TGTGCCAGCAGCTTAGATAGTCGCGACAGCTCCTACAATGAGCAGTTCTTC,CASSLDSRDSSYNEQFF
TRBV19,NA,many,TRBJ1-1,TGTGCCAGTAGTATGGGTGGACTCAAGGCTTTCTTT,CASSMGGLKAFF
TRBV12-3/TRBV12-4,TRBD1,NA,TRBJ1-3,TGTGCCAGCAGTTTAGATGTGACAGGGGGCCGAGGAAACACCATATATTTT,CASSLDVTGGRGNTIYF
TRBV20-1,NA,many,TRBJ2-1,TGCAGTGCTAGTAGTGGACGCAAACCCAATGAGCAGTTCTTC,CSASSGRKPNEQFF
TRBV20-1,NA,NA,TRBJ2-7,TGCAGTGCTAGAAGGGACGTGTACGAGCAGTACTTC,CSARRDVYEQYF
TRBV20-1,NA,many,TRBJ2-5,TGCAGTGCTGCGCGCGAAGAGACCCAGTACTTC,CSAAREETQYF
TRBV18,NA,many,TRBJ1-1,TGTGCCAGCTCACCAAAGCCAGACACTGAAGCTTTCTTT,CASSPKPDTEAFF
TRBV7-3,TRBD2,many,TRBJ2-5,TGTGCCAGCAGCCGCAGCGGGGGGGGAGAGACCCAGTACTTC,CASSRSGGGETQYF
TRBV28,NA,NA,TRBJ1-2,TGTGCCAGCAGTTTAACGGGCGGAAACGGGGAGAGTGACAGCTACACCTTC,CASSLTGGNGESDSYTF
TRBV7-9,TRBD1,many,TRBJ1-1,TGTGCCAGCAGCCCCCGGACAGGGGCAATTAACACTGAAGCTTTCTTT,CASSPRTGAINTEAFF
TRBV4-1,TRBD2,NA,TRBJ2-5,TGCGCCAGCAGCCAAGCTCCCGGGAGGGAAGAGACCCAGTACTTC,CASSQAPGREETQYF
TRBV29-1,TRBD1,NA,TRBJ2-5,TGCAGCGGGGGACAGGGAGATTGGTACCAAGAGACCCAGTACTTC,CSGGQGDWYQETQYF
TRBV7-7,NA,NA,TRBJ2-6,TGTGCTAGCAGCAAGTCTGGGGCCAACGTCCTGACTTTC,CASSKSGANVLTF
TRBV28,NA,many,TRBJ1-1,TGTGCCAGCAGTTTATGGGGAGGGGGTGTGTTCAACACTGAAGCTTTCTTT,CASSLWGGGVFNTEAFF
TRBV30,NA,many,TRBJ1-3,TGTGCCTGGAGTGGTGTGGGGTTTGGAAACACCATATATTTT,CAWSGVGFGNTIYF
TRBV28,NA,many,TRBJ1-1,TGTGCCAGCAGCCGATCTGGTGTCGGCAAAGACACTGAAGCTTTCTTT,CASSRSGVGKDTEAFF
TRBV6-2/TRBV6-3,NA,many,TRBJ1-3,TGTGCCAGCAGCCACCCCAGCGCGGAGGGTTCTCCTGGAAACACCATATATTTT,CASSHPSAEGSPGNTIYF
TRBV9,NA,many,TRBJ2-5,TGTGCCAGCAGCGTAGGAGTAGGATTAGAGACCCAGTACTTC,CASSVGVGLETQYF
TRBV6-2/TRBV6-3,NA,many,TRBJ1-1,TGTGCCAGCAGTCCCCAGACGCCTGGGGTGGAGGTGAACACTGAAGCTTTCTTT,CASSPQTPGVEVNTEAFF
TRBV15,TRBD2,many,TRBJ2-1,TGTGCCACCAGCAGAGAGCGGGAGTACAATGAGCAGTTCTTC,CATSREREYNEQFF
TRBV7-9,NA,NA,TRBJ1-1,TGTGCCAGCAGTCCCATCACTGAAGCTTTCTTT,CASSPITEAFF
TRBV28,TRBD2,many,TRBJ2-1,TGTGCCAGCAGTAACGGGGGGGGCGGCAATGAGCAGTTCTTC,CASSNGGGGNEQFF
TRBV9,TRBD2,many,TRBJ2-3,TGTGCCAGCAGCGCCCACGGGAGACTAGCGGGAGGACCCGATACGCAGTATTTT,CASSAHGRLAGGPDTQYF
TRBV20-1,NA,many,TRBJ2-3,TGCAGTGCTGATTCACGAGATACGCAGTATTTT,CSADSRDTQYF
TRBV4-1,NA,NA,TRBJ1-2,TGCGCCAGCAGCCAAGAGCGGGGAACCTATGGCTACACCTTC,CASSQERGTYGYTF
TRBV2,NA,NA,TRBJ1-6,TGTGCCAGCAGTGAAGACAGGAGCTATAATTCACCCCTCCACTTT,CASSEDRSYNSPLHF
TRBV20-1,NA,NA,TRBJ1-2,NA,CSASRAANYGCTF
TRBV20-1,TRBD2,many,TRBJ2-2,TGCAGTGCTAAAGGGGGGACTAGACATACCGGGGAGCTGTTTTTT,CSAKGGTRHTGELFF
TRBV20-1,NA,many,TRBJ2-7,TGCAGTGCTAGAGATGGAGCGGGTTCCTCCTACGAGCAGTACTTC,CSARDGAGSSYEQYF
TRBV20-1,NA,few,TRBJ2-3,TGCAGTGCTAGAGATAAAAGAGATACGCAGTATTTT,CSARDKRDTQYF
TRBV30,NA,many,TRBJ1-1,TGTGCCTGGAGTGGTGGGACGGTGAACACTGAAGCTTTCTTT,CAWSGGTVNTEAFF
TRBV10-3,NA,NA,TRBJ2-7,TGTGCCATCAGACATAATACCGGGACAAAATCCTACGAGCAGTACTTC,CAIRHNTGTKSYEQYF
TRBV10-3,NA,many,TRBJ1-2,TGTGCCATCAGTGCGGACAGTTCCCTTGGCTACACCTTC,CAISADSSLGYTF